This T cell receptor beta chain derives from a study of blood T cell repertoires in COVID-19. The method was immunoSEQ multiplex PCR; TCRdb's version includes in-frame clones alone and lacks a portion of them. This sample carries about 140,000 clones, about 91% of them seen once, and the ten largest clones take over 1.5%. The CDR3 has 14 residues. V shed 3 bases and J 4 bases; nucleotides not matched to a gene: 3. Germline V gene data show CDR1 as SGHVS and CDR2 as FQNEAQ. Sequences were obtained from peripheral blood. The chain couples TRBV7-8 to TRBJ2-1; 7 bases match TRBD2. The receptor was isolated from a woman aged 55-70 years with acute or convalescent COVID-19. The DNA of the CDR3 is TGTGCCAGCAGCTTGGCTAGCGGTTACAATGAGCAGTTCTTC. This encodes CASSLASGYNEQFF.